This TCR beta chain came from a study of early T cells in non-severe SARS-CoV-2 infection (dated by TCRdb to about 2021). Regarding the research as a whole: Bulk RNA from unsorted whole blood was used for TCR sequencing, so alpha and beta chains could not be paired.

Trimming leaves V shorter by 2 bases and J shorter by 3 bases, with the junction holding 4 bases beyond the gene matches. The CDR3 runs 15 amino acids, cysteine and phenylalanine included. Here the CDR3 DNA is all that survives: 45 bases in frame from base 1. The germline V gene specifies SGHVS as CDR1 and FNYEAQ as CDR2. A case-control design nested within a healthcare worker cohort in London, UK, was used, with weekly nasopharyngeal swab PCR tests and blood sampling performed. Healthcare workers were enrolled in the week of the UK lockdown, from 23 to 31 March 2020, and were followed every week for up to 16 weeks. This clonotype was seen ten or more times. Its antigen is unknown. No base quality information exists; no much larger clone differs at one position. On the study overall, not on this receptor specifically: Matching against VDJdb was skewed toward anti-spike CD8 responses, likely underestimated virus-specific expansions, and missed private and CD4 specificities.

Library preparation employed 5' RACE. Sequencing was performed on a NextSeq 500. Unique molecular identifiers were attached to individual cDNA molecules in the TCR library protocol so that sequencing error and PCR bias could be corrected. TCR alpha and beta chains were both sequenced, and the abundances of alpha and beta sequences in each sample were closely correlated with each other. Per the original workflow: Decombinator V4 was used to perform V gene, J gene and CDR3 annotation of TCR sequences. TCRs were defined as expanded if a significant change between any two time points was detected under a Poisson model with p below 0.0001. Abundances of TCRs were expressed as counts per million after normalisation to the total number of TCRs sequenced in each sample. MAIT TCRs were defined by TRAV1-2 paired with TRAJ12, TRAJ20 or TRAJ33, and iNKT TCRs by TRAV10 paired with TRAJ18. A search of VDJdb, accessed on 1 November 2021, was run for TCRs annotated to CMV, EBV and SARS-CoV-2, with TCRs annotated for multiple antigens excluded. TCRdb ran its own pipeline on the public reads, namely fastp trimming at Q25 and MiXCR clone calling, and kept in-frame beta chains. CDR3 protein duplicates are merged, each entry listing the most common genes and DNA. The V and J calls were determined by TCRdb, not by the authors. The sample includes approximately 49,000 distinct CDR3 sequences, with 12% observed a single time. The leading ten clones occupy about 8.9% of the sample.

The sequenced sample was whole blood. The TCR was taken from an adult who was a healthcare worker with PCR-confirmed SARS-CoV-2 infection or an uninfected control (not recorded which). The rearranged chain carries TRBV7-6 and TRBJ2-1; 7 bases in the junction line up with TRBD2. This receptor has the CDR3 CASSLLADLYNEQFF. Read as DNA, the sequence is TGTGCCAGCAGCTTACTAGCGGACCTCTACAATGAGCAGTTCTTC.